The clone carrying this T cell receptor beta chain has at least ten counts. What it binds is not known. As to time point: persistent/refractory GD, antithyroid drugs over 5 years with positive TRAb. PBMC RNA served as the TCR library source. This entry is derived from a study of regulatory T cells in long-lasting Graves disease. Study outcomes and limitations: Among persistent patients, a larger number of public clonotypes were shared (about 2,800) than among newly diagnosed patients (roughly 970). Possibly, too few samples lowered accuracy.

Library construction for TCR beta used iRepertoire HTBI primers and Arm-PCR of CDR3 regions. TCRdb redid the calling of the multiplex PCR reads with MiXCR, one entry per CDR3 protein. The sample has approximately 350,000 distinct CDR3 sequences; approximately 23% are singletons. This TCR was sampled from a woman in her 40s with Graves disease. Specimen: peripheral blood mononuclear cells (PBMCs), collected when the disease was refractory, from a patient treated with antithyroid drugs.

This CDR3 is CSANRAGVGETQYF. CDR3 nucleotide sequence: TGCAGTGCCAATCGGGCGGGAGTGGGAGAGACCCAGTACTTC. The chain is built from TRBV20-1 and TRBJ2-5; 7 bases fit TRBD2. Germline CDR1 reads DFQATT; CDR2 reads SNEGSKA (reference sequence). After removal of 6 bases from V and 4 bases from J, the junction contained 11 bases not matched to a gene. The CDR3 length is 14 residues.